One and the same sample provided the 10 T cell receptor beta chains below, sequenced in a study of T cells after yellow fever vaccination (dated by TCRdb to between 2018 and 2020). Libraries were built with 5' RACE. TCRdb records Illumina NovaSeq 6000 as the sequencer. The public reads were reanalyzed by TCRdb: fastp trimming at Q25, MiXCR alignment, in-frame beta chains only. Rows are combined by CDR3 protein, so each entry shows the most common genes and DNA. The sample has about 320,000 distinct CDR3 sequences on record, approximately 4.5% of them singletons. The biggest ten clones account for approximately 19% of the sample. In the paper's terms, the treatment or condition label means: live attenuated yellow fever vaccine strain. The source material was PBMCs, sampled 15 days after the yellow fever booster vaccination. The origin of the receptors is a man aged 18 to 29 who received the YFV17D yellow fever vaccine.

In this sample, this clonotype turned up a few times. J is TRBJ2-1 and V is TRBV7-2; D might be TRBD1 (6 bases). Trimming shortened V by 4 bases and J by 12 bases, and 16 bases separated the two germline ends. The CDR3 is 13 amino acids. Looked up from germline, CDR1 is SGHTA and CDR2 is FQGNSA. CDR3 DNA sequence: TGTGCCAGCAGCTCAGACACAGGGCGATGGCAGTTCTTC. This encodes CASSSDTGRWQFF. The complete variable domain, with remaining parts taken from reference TRBV7-2 and TRBJ2-1, reads GAGVSQSPSNKVTEKGKDVELRCDPISGHTALYWYRQSLGQGLEFLIYFQGNSAPDKSGLPSDRFSAERTGGSVSTLTIQRTQQEDSAVYLCASSSDTGRWQFFGPGTRLTVL.

This clonotype was seen ten or more times. The rearrangement joins TRBV3-1 to TRBJ2-7, with 10 positions matching TRBD1. The CDR3 length is 17 residues. Germline V gives CDR1 LGHDT, CDR2 YNNKEL (reference sequence). With V trimmed by 4 bases and J by 7 bases, 16 bases remained unmatched. This chain's CDR3 is CASSPGFGRQGAWEQYV. In DNA, the CDR3 is TGTGCCAGCAGCCCGGGATTTGGGCGACAGGGGGCATGGGAGCAGTACGTC.

This clonotype was counted at least ten times. This chain joins TRBV4-3 and TRBJ2-2; either TRBD1 or TRBD2 may fit D (6 bases each). The germline V gene has CDR1 LGHNA and CDR2 YSLEER. V lost 4 bases and J 1 base, leaving 13 bases between the germline ends. The CDR3 sequence is 16 residues long. The CDR3: CASSPEGGQNTGELFF. The CDR3 region has the DNA TGCGCCAGCAGCCCAGAGGGGGGACAGAACACCGGGGAGCTGTTTTTT.

This clonotype was counted many times. V gene TRBV3-1 combines with J gene TRBJ2-3; no firm D call. CDR1 LGHDT and CDR2 YNNKEL come from the germline V gene (reference sequence). CDR3 length equals 15 residues. Trimming removed 0 bases at V and 2 bases at J, with 9 bases between. The DNA of the CDR3 is TGTGCCAGCAGCCAAGAGGTTGGGGTCACAGATACGCAGTATTTT. Translation: CASSQEVGVTDTQYF.

This clonotype was observed a few times. J is TRBJ2-7 and V is TRBV25-1; possible D gene TRBD2, 8 bases. V was pared by 5 bases and J by 6 bases, with 17 bases between. The V gene's germline CDR1 is MGHDK and CDR2 SYGVNS. This CDR3 is built from 14 residues. This CDR3 is CASSRPGGDSEQYF. CDR3 bases: TGTGCCAGCAGTCGGCCGGGAGGGGACAGCGAGCAGTACTTC.

This clonotype was seen at least ten times. This chain links TRBV5-1 with TRBJ1-1; TRBD1 matches at 10 bases. In germline, CDR1 is SGHRS, CDR2 YFSETQ. Germline trimming cut 4 bases from V and 5 bases from J; bases unmatched to any gene: 17. The CDR3 extends over 18 amino acids. CDR3 residues: CASSRGSGTGEMGTEAFF. In DNA form, the CDR3 reads TGCGCCAGCAGCCGGGGATCCGGGACAGGGGAGATGGGGACTGAAGCTTTCTTT.

The chain joins TRBV5-6 to TRBJ2-5; no firm D call. Trimming stripped 1 base from V and 3 bases from J, with 7 bases between. Germline V gene sequence: CDR1 SGHDT, CDR2 YYEEEE. This CDR3 contains 13 residues. The CDR3 reads CASSLRSEETQYF. CDR3 DNA: TGTGCCAGCAGCTTGCGGTCTGAAGAGACCCAGTACTTC.

This rearrangement joins TRBV3-1 to TRBJ1-5; no clear D gene. The CDR3 is 13 residues long. Germline V lookup: CDR1 LGHDT, CDR2 YNNKEL (reference sequence). Deletions cut 5 bases from V and 4 bases from J, with 9 bases between. The CDR3 DNA reads as TGTGCCAGCAGCAGTCCCGGGAATCAGCCCCAGCATTTT. Amino acid sequence: CASSSPGNQPQHF.

This clonotype appeared a few times. The chain is built from TRBV12-3 or TRBV12-4 and TRBJ1-2; TRBD1 matches at 8 bases. The junction had 4 bases not matched to a gene; V was cut back by 3 bases and J by 4 bases. This CDR3 spans 14 amino acids. CDR3 in amino acids: CASSLQGAVYGYTF. In DNA, the CDR3 is TGTGCCAGCAGTTTGCAGGGGGCTGTCTATGGCTACACCTTC.

Many counts were recorded for this clonotype. The chain carries TRBV9 and TRBJ2-3, with TRBD2 matching over 8 bases. This CDR3 region has 17 residues. V shed 0 bases and J 10 bases; nucleotides not matched to a gene: 16. Germline-derived CDR1 and CDR2 are SGDLS and YYNGEE. DNA of the CDR3: TGTGCCAGCAGCGTAGTCCCCCCTCCGGGGGGGCTGGCAGCGCAGTATTTT. It is translated as CASSVVPPPGGLAAQYF.